Shown below are 24 T cell receptor beta chains from a single sample sequenced in a study of glioma-infiltrating T cells after dendritic cell vaccination. Data came from immunoSEQ multiplex PCR; TCRdb stores just in-frame clones and leaves some out. The table has tens of thousands of clones, roughly four fifths seen once. The starting material was blood, obtained before dendritic cell vaccination. The receptors originated from a human donor with glioblastoma.

The chain links TRBV27 to TRBJ2-2, with 7 positions matching TRBD1. CDR3 size: 22 residues. Trimming cost V 11 bases and J 0 bases; bases outside gene matches: 30. Germline V gene lookup returns CDR1 MNHEY and CDR2 SMNVEV (reference sequence). This CDR3 is CALTLDRLSLADILTNTGELFF. For the CDR3, the DNA is TGTGCCCTCACCCTGGACAGGCTAAGTCTAGCCGACATCCTAACGAACACCGGGGAGCTGTTTTTT.

The CDR3 DNA reads as TGTGCCAGCAGCCCGGAGGCGAACTATGGCTACACCTTC. Its protein product is CASSPEANYGYTF. The rearrangement links TRBV7-2 to TRBJ1-2; D uncertain. The germline V gene encodes CDR1 SGHTA and CDR2 FQGNSA. The V gene lost 5 bases and the J gene lost 2 bases, with 9 bases spanning the gap. The length of the CDR3 is 13 residues.

This clone occurred a few times. The chain has TRBV6-5 and TRBJ2-7; 8 nucleotides match TRBD2. Losses at the gene ends were 2 bases for V and 2 bases for J; bases not matched to a gene: 5. The length of the CDR3 is 15 residues. Germline CDR1 reads MNHEY; CDR2 reads SVGAGI. The CDR3 reads CASSYSGSGAYEQYF. The CDR3, as DNA: TGTGCCAGCAGTTACAGCGGTAGCGGGGCCTACGAGCAGTACTTC.

The chain links TRBV6-6 to TRBJ2-5; 10 nucleotides line up with TRBD2. Near its end, the DNA agrees better with TRBJ2-7, so the J call may be wrong. This CDR3 is built from 14 residues. The germline gives CDR1 MNHNY, CDR2 SVGAGI (reference sequence). CDR3 DNA sequence: TGTGCCAGCGTGGATTGGACTAGCGGCTACGAGCAGTACTTC. Protein product: CASVDWTSGYEQYF.

The rearrangement uses TRBV7-2 and TRBJ2-5, with TRBD1 matching 8 bases. From germline, CDR1 is SGHTA and CDR2 FQGNSA. This CDR3 is built from 16 residues. With 1 base clipped from V and 4 bases from J, the junction kept 8 bases outside the gene matches. CDR3 DNA: TGTGCCAGCAGCTTAGTAGCGACAGGGGAAGGAGAGACCCAGTACTTC. This codes for CASSLVATGEGETQYF.

This clone was counted only a few times. J is TRBJ1-5 and V is TRBV7-9; no clear D. The germline V and J ends were trimmed by 0 bases and 4 bases, with 4 bases remaining between them. Germline CDR1 and CDR2: SEHNR and FQNEAQ (reference sequence). The length of the CDR3 is 13 residues. The CDR3 coding sequence is TGTGCCAGCAGCTTAGCGCAGAATCAGCCCCAGCATTTT. Protein sequence: CASSLAQNQPQHF.

This chain joins TRBV5-1 and TRBJ2-7; maybe TRBD1 (6 bases). CDR1 is SGHRS and CDR2 is YFSETQ in the germline V gene. V was pared by 1 base and J by 1 base, with 21 bases between. CDR3 length equals 18 residues. CDR3 in DNA: TGCGCCAGCAGCTTGCCCGGACAGACCCGTACGGGGTCCTACGAGCAGTACTTC. Translated: CASSLPGQTRTGSYEQYF.

The chain carries TRBV29-1 and TRBJ1-3; no firm D call. Per the germline V gene, CDR1 is SQVTM and CDR2 is ANQGSEA. This CDR3 is built from 15 residues. V was trimmed by 3 bases and J by 0 bases, leaving 12 bases between them. CDR3 residues: CSVDGGSSSGNTIYF. The CDR3 DNA is TGCAGCGTTGATGGAGGGTCGAGCTCTGGAAACACCATATATTTT.

The gene calls are TRBV27 and TRBJ2-1; tentative D call: TRBD1 (5 bases). V lost 5 bases to trimming and J lost 14 bases, with 13 bases between them. CDR1 MNHEY and CDR2 SMNVEV come from the germline V gene (reference sequence). The CDR3 is made up of 11 amino acids. As DNA, the CDR3 is TGTGCCAGCAGTCAGGGAATTATGGAGTTCTTC. Protein product: CASSQGIMEFF.

The chain employs TRBV2 and TRBJ1-4; D is possibly TRBD1 (5 bases). Germline loops: CDR1 SNHLY, CDR2 FYNNEI. V was trimmed by 4 bases and J by 7 bases, leaving 13 bases between them. This CDR3 has 14 residues. CDR3 amino acids: CASSGAQGGEKLFF. Written as DNA, the CDR3 is TGTGCCAGCAGTGGGGCGCAGGGAGGTGAAAAACTGTTTTTT.

This clone was counted between two and nine times. CDR3 sequence reads: CASSGGQGAVTEAFF. The CDR3 DNA reads as TGTGCCAGCAGTGGAGGACAGGGGGCGGTCACTGAAGCTTTCTTT. This chain joins TRBV6-1 and TRBJ1-1; the match to TRBD1 covers 11 bases. Trimming removed 4 bases from V and 4 bases from J; junction bases left unmatched: 5. Germline lookup yields CDR1 MNHNS and CDR2 SASEGT. This CDR3 is built from 15 residues.

The chain couples TRBV5-1 to TRBJ1-6; 7 nucleotides match TRBD1. The CDR3 is 16 amino acids. Germline lookup yields CDR1 SGHRS and CDR2 YFSETQ. The ends lost 4 bases at V and 7 bases at J; junction bases unmatched: 11. CDR3 protein: CASSPSTGQQNSPLHF. The CDR3 DNA reads TGCGCCAGCAGCCCGAGTACGGGACAGCAAAATTCACCCCTCCACTTT.

This clone was seen a few times. The chain joins TRBV18 to TRBJ1-3; D call uncertain. The CDR3 contains 16 residues. Germline lookup yields CDR1 KGHSH and CDR2 LQKENI. V dropped 0 bases and J dropped 3 bases, with 12 bases sitting between them. As DNA, the CDR3 is TGTGCCAGCTCACCACCGGCGGCCGGGTATGGAAACACCATATATTTT. The encoded protein is CASSPPAAGYGNTIYF.

CDR3 sequence: CASSQDTTGGRSPLHF. The CDR3 DNA is TGTGCCAGCAGCCAAGATACAACAGGGGGCAGATCACCCCTCCACTTT. J is TRBJ1-6 and V is TRBV14, with 9 bases matching TRBD1. Germline CDR1 and CDR2: SGHDN and FVKESK. There are 16 residues in the CDR3. The J segment lost 10 bases and the V segment lost 0 bases, leaving 7 bases of the junction unmatched. Based on the CDR3 plus reference TRBV14 and TRBJ1-6, the full variable domain is EAGVTQFPSHSVIEKGQTVTLRCDPISGHDNLYWYRRVMGKEIKFLLHFVKESKQDESGMPNNRFLAERTGGTYSTLKVQPAELEDSGVYFCASSQDTTGGRSPLHFGNGTRLTVT.

This clone came up once. The V gene is TRBV19, the J gene TRBJ1-2; 8 bases are shared with TRBD1. The CDR3 totals 15 residues. J gave up 4 bases and V 4 bases, and 8 bases lay outside the gene matches. Looked up from germline, CDR1 is LNHDA and CDR2 is SQIVND (reference sequence). The CDR3 coding sequence is TGTGCCAGTAGTACTATCACAGGGGGTACCTATGGCTACACCTTC. Its protein is CASSTITGGTYGYTF.

The V gene is TRBV19, the J gene TRBJ1-1; D gene ambiguous. The CDR3 length is 14 residues. Germline CDR1 LNHDA, CDR2 SQIVND (reference sequence). The germline V and J ends were trimmed by 5 bases and 1 base, with 11 bases remaining between them. The CDR3 nucleotides are TGTGCCAGTAGTCCTTCACGGGGGAACACTGAAGCTTTCTTT. Amino acids: CASSPSRGNTEAFF.

The J gene is TRBJ2-7, the V gene TRBV6-6, with D possibly matching TRBD2 (6 bases). Trimming removed 6 bases from V and 2 bases from J, with 17 bases in between. The CDR3 has 15 amino acids. The germline CDR1 and CDR2 sequences are MNHNY and SVGAGI (reference sequence). CDR3 bases: TGTGCCAGCAGGGACGGGGGAGGCAGTACCTACGAGCAGTACGTC. It codes for CASRDGGGSTYEQYV.

CDR3 DNA: TGTGCCACGACCCCGGGGACTACCTACGAGCAGTACGTC. This gives the protein CATTPGTTYEQYV. This chain links TRBV10-3 with TRBJ2-7; 7 nucleotides match TRBD2. There are 13 residues in the CDR3. CDR1 and CDR2 from the germline V gene are ENHRY and SYGVKD. Unmatched junction bases numbered 8, after V lost 10 bases and J lost 2 bases.

This clone has just one count. The chain recombines TRBV6-1 with TRBJ1-2; the D is unclear. Germline V CDR1 and CDR2: MNHNS, SASEGT. V shed 6 bases and J shed 5 bases, with 13 bases lying between them. The length of the CDR3 is 13 residues. The CDR3 loop reads CASRIGGYYGYTF. In DNA form, the CDR3 reads TGTGCCAGCAGAATCGGCGGGTATTATGGCTACACCTTC.

The chain employs TRBV18 and TRBJ2-1; 7 bases line up with TRBD1. The CDR3 is 15 amino acids. Germline V lookup: CDR1 KGHSH, CDR2 LQKENI. V gave up 3 bases and J gave up 6 bases; unmatched junction bases: 8. As DNA, the CDR3 is TGTGCCAGCTCACCGCTCGGGACAGATCCCAATGAGCAGTTCTTC. The encoded protein is CASSPLGTDPNEQFF.

V gene TRBV5-1 combines with J gene TRBJ2-7; 10 nucleotides align to TRBD1. The trim removed 4 bases at V and 6 bases at J, leaving 10 bases unmatched. The CDR3 is 15 residues long. Germline lookup yields CDR1 SGHRS and CDR2 YFSETQ. CDR3 nucleotide sequence: TGCGCCAGCAGCGCAGTGACAGGGGGCTTTCGCGAGCAGTACTTC. Its translation is CASSAVTGGFREQYF.

V is TRBV7-8 and J is TRBJ2-1; TRBD1 might be the D (5 bases). Germline values: CDR1 SGHVS, CDR2 FQNEAQ. CDR3 length: 14 residues. V lost 5 bases and J lost 3, with 11 bases in between. The CDR3 reads CASSKQGGYNEQFF. The CDR3, as DNA: TGTGCCAGCAGCAAGCAGGGCGGCTACAATGAGCAGTTCTTC.

This chain links TRBV6-5 with TRBJ1-1; the D gene is possibly TRBD1 (5 bases). Germline V gene data show CDR1 as MNHEY and CDR2 as SVGAGI. The CDR3 spans 11 residues. The germline V and J ends were trimmed by 6 bases and 9 bases, with 11 bases remaining between them. The CDR3 spells CASSGTGKAFF. As DNA, the CDR3 is TGTGCCAGCAGCGGAACAGGCAAAGCTTTCTTT.

This chain connects TRBV7-3 to TRBJ2-3; weak D call: TRBD1 (5 bases). The CDR3 runs to 14 residues. Trimming removed 3 bases from V and 2 bases from J, with 9 bases in between. From germline, CDR1 is SGHTA and CDR2 FQGTGA. The CDR3 sequence is CASSFRDSTDTQYF. In DNA form, the CDR3 reads TGTGCCAGCAGCTTCAGGGATTCCACAGATACGCAGTATTTT.